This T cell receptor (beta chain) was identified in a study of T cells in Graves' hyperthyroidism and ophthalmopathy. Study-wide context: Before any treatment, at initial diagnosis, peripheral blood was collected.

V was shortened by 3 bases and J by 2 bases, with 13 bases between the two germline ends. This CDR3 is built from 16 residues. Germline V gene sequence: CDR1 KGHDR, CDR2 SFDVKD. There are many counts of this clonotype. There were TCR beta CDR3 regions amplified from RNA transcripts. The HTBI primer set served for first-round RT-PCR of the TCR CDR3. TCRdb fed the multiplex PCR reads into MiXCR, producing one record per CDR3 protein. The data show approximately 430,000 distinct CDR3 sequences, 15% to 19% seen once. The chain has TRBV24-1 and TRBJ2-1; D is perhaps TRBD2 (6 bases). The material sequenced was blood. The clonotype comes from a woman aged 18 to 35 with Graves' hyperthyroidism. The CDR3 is CATSDPRGTAYNEQFF. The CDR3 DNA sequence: TGTGCCACCAGTGATCCACGGGGGACCGCCTACAATGAGCAGTTCTTC.